This T cell receptor beta chain stems from a study of cytotoxic CD8 clonotypes in ibrutinib-treated CLL. Whole-study context: Productive templates averaged approximately 250,000 per sample, and productive rearrangements 94,082. Whole-study results and caveats: Sustained-remission and progressing patients' sampling times differed. Baseline clonality, above age-matched healthy donor levels, tracked circulating CD8+ T-cell counts.

As input for TCR beta libraries, about 2 micrograms of genomic DNA came from cryopreserved PBMCs. The protocol was immunoSEQ multiplex PCR, while the TCRdb copy is restricted to in-frame clones and leaves out a portion. In the table there are some 170,000 clones, roughly 88% of which are singletons. The CDR3 extends over 12 amino acids. Germline V gene sequence: CDR1 SGHNT, CDR2 YENEEA. The V and J ends lost 4 bases and 7 bases respectively, with 10 bases between them. Worth noting for this clone: As yet, its antigen is unknown.

The sample consisted of PBMCs, taken at disease progression, from a patient treated with ibrutinib. The source of this sequence is a human donor with chronic lymphocytic leukemia. The chain employs TRBV11-3 and TRBJ1-1; TRBD1 might be the D (5 bases). As DNA, the CDR3 is TGTGCCAGCAGCTCCCGACAGAGTGAAGCTTTCTTT. This sequence encodes CASSSRQSEAFF.